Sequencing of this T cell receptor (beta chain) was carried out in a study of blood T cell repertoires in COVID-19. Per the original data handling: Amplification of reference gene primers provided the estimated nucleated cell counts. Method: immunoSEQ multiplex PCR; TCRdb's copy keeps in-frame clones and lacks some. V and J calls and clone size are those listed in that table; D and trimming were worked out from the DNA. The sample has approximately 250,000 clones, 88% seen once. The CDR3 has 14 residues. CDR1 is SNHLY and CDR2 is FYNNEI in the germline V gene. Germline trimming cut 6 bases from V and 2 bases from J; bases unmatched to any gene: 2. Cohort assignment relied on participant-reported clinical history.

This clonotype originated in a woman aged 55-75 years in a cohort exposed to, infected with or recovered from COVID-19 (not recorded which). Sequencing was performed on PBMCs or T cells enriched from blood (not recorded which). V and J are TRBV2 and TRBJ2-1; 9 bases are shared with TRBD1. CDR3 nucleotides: TGTGCCAGCAGGGGACAGGGCACCTACAATGAGCAGTTCTTC. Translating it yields CASRGQGTYNEQFF.